This paragraph reports one T cell receptor (beta chain). Germline CDR1 is PRHDT and CDR2 is FYEKMQ (reference sequence). The J segment lost 2 bases and the V segment lost 3 bases, leaving 4 bases of the junction unmatched. The CDR3 runs to 15 residues. This sample was taken from a study of blood T cell repertoires in COVID-19. Some clones are missing from TCRdb's copy, which holds only in-frame ones; the method was immunoSEQ multiplex PCR. The sample carries about 69,000 clones, 82% recorded once. Specimen: peripheral blood. The TCR originated in an elderly woman with acute or convalescent COVID-19. The chain joins TRBV13 to TRBJ2-7; 10 bases are a match to TRBD2. The CDR3 is CASSFLAGGTYEQYF. For the CDR3, the DNA is TGTGCCAGCAGCTTTTTAGCGGGGGGAACCTACGAGCAGTACTTC.